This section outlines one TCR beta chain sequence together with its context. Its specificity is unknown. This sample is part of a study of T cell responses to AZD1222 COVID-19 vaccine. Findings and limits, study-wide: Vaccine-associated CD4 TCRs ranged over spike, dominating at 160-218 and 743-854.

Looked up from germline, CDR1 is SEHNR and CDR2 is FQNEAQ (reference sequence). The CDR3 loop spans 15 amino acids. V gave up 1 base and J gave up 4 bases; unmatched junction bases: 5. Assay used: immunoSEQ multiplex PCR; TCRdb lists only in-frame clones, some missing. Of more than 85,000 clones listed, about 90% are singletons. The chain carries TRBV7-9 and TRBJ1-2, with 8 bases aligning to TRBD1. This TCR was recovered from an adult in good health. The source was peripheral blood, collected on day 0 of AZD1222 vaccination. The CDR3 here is CASSLERQGAYGYTF. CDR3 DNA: TGTGCCAGCAGCTTAGAACGGCAGGGGGCCTATGGCTACACCTTC.